The text below deals with one T cell receptor (beta chain). The sample is drawn from a study of blood T cell repertoires in COVID-19. The CDR3 is 17 residues long. Only in-frame clones appear in the TCRdb table, and some are missing; sequencing was by immunoSEQ multiplex PCR. The sample lists 150,000 to 180,000 clones, about three quarters occurring once. The sequence was collected from a man older than 75 with acute or convalescent COVID-19. Source material: peripheral blood. V gene TRBV21-1 combines with J gene TRBJ2-5; the table's D call TRBD2 went unverified against the DNA. TRBV21-1 is a documented pseudogene. The CDR3 DNA sequence: TGTGCCAGCAGCAAAAAGGGGAGCGGGGGCCTAGTAAAGACCCAGTACTTC. It is translated as CASSKKGSGGLVKTQYF.